This is a list of T cell receptor beta chains from one sample in a study of blood T cell repertoires in COVID-19. Produced via immunoSEQ multiplex PCR; TCRdb's table is partial and in-frame only. The sample carries 250,000 to 350,000 clones, 88% recorded once. Sequenced material: PBMCs or T cells enriched from blood (not recorded which). All receptors derive from a woman aged 45-65 years who had recovered from COVID-19. Each CDR3 is given with its conserved first and last residue. Each record gives: clone size, D gene, V gene, J gene, CDR3 DNA, CDR3 protein. D genes are given only for firm matches. Clone sizes are given selectively: once, few, many, or a class where the clone is expanded.

NA,NA,TRBV20-1,TRBJ2-1,TGCAGTGCTAGTGAGACTATAGCCAATGAGCAGTTCTTC,CSASETIANEQFF
NA,NA,TRBV27,TRBJ1-5,TGTGCCAGCAGTTTATCGGGGGGGAAAAATCAGCCCCAGCATTTT,CASSLSGGKNQPQHF
NA,NA,TRBV3-1/TRBV3-2,TRBJ1-1,TGTGCCAGCAGCCAAGATGGGGCCTCCGGCACTGAAGCTTTCTTT,CASSQDGASGTEAFF
NA,NA,TRBV27,TRBJ2-3,TGTGCCAGCAGCAAAGGTAGCTCCTACCACACAGATACGCAGTATTTT,CASSKGSSYHTDTQYF
few,TRBD1,TRBV19,TRBJ1-1,TGTGCCAGTAGTGACCGGGACAGGGGACGAGCTTTCTTT,CASSDRDRGRAFF
NA,TRBD2,TRBV28,TRBJ2-7,TGTGCCAGCAGTGAACTAGCGGCCTTCTCCTACGAGCAGTACTTC,CASSELAAFSYEQYF
few,NA,TRBV6-5,TRBJ2-6,TGTGCCAGCGCCACGGGCTCTGGGGCCAACGTCCTGACTTTC,CASATGSGANVLTF
NA,NA,TRBV28,TRBJ2-1,TGTGCCAGCAGTTCATCATCCAGTGAGGGCGAGGATGAGCAGTTCTTC,CASSSSSSEGEDEQFF
NA,TRBD1,TRBV6-5,TRBJ1-5,TGTGCCAGCAGTTATTCGGGGACAGGGTTTGATCAGCCCCAGCATTTT,CASSYSGTGFDQPQHF
NA,TRBD2,TRBV5-6,TRBJ2-7,TGTGCCAGCAGCCCGGGACTAGACTCCTACGAGCAGTACTTC,CASSPGLDSYEQYF
NA,TRBD1,TRBV29-1,TRBJ2-5,TGCAGCGTCTCGGGGACAGGGGGAACCCACACCATGTACCAAGAGACCCAGTACTTC,CSVSGTGGTHTMYQETQYF
NA,TRBD1,TRBV7-2,TRBJ1-2,TGTGCCAGCAGCGGGCGACAGGGGGCGCGTGGCTACACCTTC,CASSGRQGARGYTF
NA,TRBD1,TRBV6-2/TRBV6-3,TRBJ2-7,TGTGCCAGCAGTTGGACAGGAGTAAGCGAGCAGTACTTC,CASSWTGVSEQYF
NA,NA,TRBV29-1,TRBJ2-2,TGCAGCGCGCACGACAGGGAGCTGTTTTTT,CSAHDRELFF
once,TRBD1,TRBV6-5,TRBJ2-1,TGTGCCAGCAAGGACAGGAGCTCCTACAATGAGCAGTTCTTC,CASKDRSSYNEQFF
NA,NA,TRBV6-5,TRBJ1-2,TGTGCCAGCCTAGGGCGGGACTATGGCTACACCTTC,CASLGRDYGYTF
once,NA,TRBV5-4,TRBJ2-1,TGTGCCAGCAGTGGATGGAATAGCGGATCCACGACCTACAATGAGCAGTTCTTC,CASSGWNSGSTTYNEQFF
once,TRBD2,TRBV5-4,TRBJ2-1,TGTGCCAGCAGCCGGACTAGCGGGGACAATGAGCAGTTCTTC,CASSRTSGDNEQFF
NA,TRBD2,TRBV5-4,TRBJ2-1,TGTGCCAGCAGCCCGGGACTAACCGTGAACAATGAGCAGTTCTTC,CASSPGLTVNNEQFF
NA,TRBD2,TRBV7-3,TRBJ2-1,TGTGCCAGCAGTTTAAAGGCGGCGGGAGTTGGATCCTACAATGAGCAGTTCTTC,CASSLKAAGVGSYNEQFF
few,TRBD2,TRBV29-1,TRBJ2-7,TGCAGCGTTGCACTCCTAGCGGGAGGCAACTACGAGCAGTACTTC,CSVALLAGGNYEQYF
NA,TRBD1,TRBV7-3,TRBJ1-1,TGTGCCAGCAGCTCAGGTCTGGGGACAGCGGACACTGAAGCTTTCTTT,CASSSGLGTADTEAFF
NA,TRBD1,TRBV7-9,TRBJ1-1,TGTGCCAGCAGCCTACTAGGGACAGTCGCTGAAGCTTTCTTT,CASSLLGTVAEAFF
NA,TRBD2,TRBV4-1,TRBJ2-1,TGCGCCAGCAGCTCAGAGGGTCTAGCGGGAAACCATGAGCAGTTCTTC,CASSSEGLAGNHEQFF
NA,TRBD2,TRBV6-2/TRBV6-3,TRBJ2-4,TGTGCCAGCAGCGAGACTAGCGGCCTGGCCAAAAACATTCAGTACTTC,CASSETSGLAKNIQYF
NA,TRBD2,TRBV11-2,TRBJ2-7,TGTGCCAGCAGCTTAGCCCAGACTAGCGGGCTCAACGAGCAGTACTTC,CASSLAQTSGLNEQYF
NA,NA,TRBV30,TRBJ2-2,TGTGCCTGGAGCGTAACACGCAACACCGGGGAGCTGTTTTTT,CAWSVTRNTGELFF
NA,NA,TRBV21-1,TRBJ1-1,TGTGCCAGCAGCCCTAAACAGGAGGGGAACACTGAAGCTTTCTTT,CASSPKQEGNTEAFF
NA,NA,TRBV7-8,TRBJ1-1,TGTGCCAGCAGCTTAGAGGGGTCCATGAACACTGAAGCTTTCTTT,CASSLEGSMNTEAFF
few,TRBD2,TRBV7-9,TRBJ2-3,TGTGCCAGCAGCTTAGTGGGGACTAGCGTCACAGATACGCAGTATTTT,CASSLVGTSVTDTQYF
NA,TRBD1,TRBV7-2,TRBJ2-1,TGTGCCAGCAGCTTAAGGGGGCGAGCGGAGAGCTCCTACAATGAGCAGTTCTTC,CASSLRGRAESSYNEQFF
NA,TRBD1,TRBV30,TRBJ1-4,TGTGCCTGGAGTAACCGGGGGACAGCTAATGAAAAACTGTTTTTT,CAWSNRGTANEKLFF
NA,NA,TRBV7-2,TRBJ1-4,TGTGCCAGCAGCAGGGGGGGTTCTGAAAAACTGTTTTTT,CASSRGGSEKLFF
NA,NA,TRBV7-9,TRBJ1-2,TGTGCCAGCAGCTTATCAGGGGATGGCTACACCTTC,CASSLSGDGYTF
NA,TRBD2,TRBV4-3,TRBJ2-7,TGCGCCAGCAGCCAAGGGCCGGGACTAGCGGGAGTAGACGAGCAGTACTTC,CASSQGPGLAGVDEQYF
NA,NA,TRBV5-1,TRBJ2-1,TGCGCCAGCAGCTTGGGAGGATACAATGAGCAGTTCTTC,CASSLGGYNEQFF
NA,TRBD2,TRBV7-9,TRBJ2-1,TGTGCCAGCAGCTCAGGAGGGCTAGCGGTCTCCTACAATGAGCAGTTCTTC,CASSSGGLAVSYNEQFF
NA,TRBD1,TRBV27,TRBJ1-1,TGTGCCAGCAGTTTCCGACAGGGCGGGACTGAAGCTTTCTTT,CASSFRQGGTEAFF
once,TRBD1,TRBV24-1,TRBJ1-4,TGTGCCACCAGTGATTCGGACAGGGGCGGTAATGAAAAACTGTTTTTT,CATSDSDRGGNEKLFF
NA,NA,TRBV4-2,TRBJ1-2,TGTGCCAGCAGCCAACAGAAGGACCGAGCGGGCTATGGCTACACCTTC,CASSQQKDRAGYGYTF
NA,TRBD1,TRBV5-1,TRBJ2-1,TGCGCCAGCAGCTTGCGGCCGGGACAGGCCAACAATGAGCAGTTCTTC,CASSLRPGQANNEQFF
NA,TRBD1,TRBV28,TRBJ1-6,TGTGCCAGCAGTACGGGACAGGTACGGATCGGTTCACCCCTCCACTTT,CASSTGQVRIGSPLHF
NA,TRBD1,TRBV4-1,TRBJ1-2,TGCGCCAGCAGCCAAGAGTGGCAGGGGGGTGGCTACACCTTC,CASSQEWQGGGYTF
NA,NA,TRBV11-2,TRBJ1-5,TGTGCCAGCAGCCCGGGTGATGGGGCAGTTAGCAATCAGCCCCAGCATTTT,CASSPGDGAVSNQPQHF
NA,TRBD1,TRBV20-1,TRBJ2-3,TGCAGTGCTAGGACAGGGGATACGCAGTATTTT,CSARTGDTQYF
NA,NA,TRBV10-1,TRBJ2-7,TGCGCCAGCAGCGACAGTGTCTATGGGGAGCAGTACTTC,CASSDSVYGEQYF
NA,TRBD2,TRBV29-1,TRBJ2-3,TGCAGCGTTTGCCTAGCGGGAGCTTTAGTAACAGATACGCAGTATTTT,CSVCLAGALVTDTQYF
NA,TRBD1,TRBV11-3,TRBJ2-2,TGTGCCAGCAGCATGGGGGACAGAAACACCGGGGAGCTGTTTTTT,CASSMGDRNTGELFF
NA,NA,TRBV18,TRBJ2-2,TGTGCCAGCTCACCACAAAGTTCGGGGACGAACACCGGGGAGCTGTTTTTT,CASSPQSSGTNTGELFF
NA,NA,TRBV10-3,TRBJ2-5,TGTGCCATCAGTGATAACCGGGAGACCCAGTACTTC,CAISDNRETQYF
once,TRBD2,TRBV19,TRBJ2-7,TGTGCCAGTAGTACCTTTAGCGGGGCTTCCTACGAGCAGTACTTC,CASSTFSGASYEQYF
once,NA,TRBV6-5,TRBJ1-2,TGTGCCAGTTCGGCAGGGCTCTATGGCTACACCTTC,CASSAGLYGYTF
NA,NA,TRBV2,TRBJ2-5,TGTGCCAGCACAGAAATAGGGGGGGGAGAGACCCAGTACTTC,CASTEIGGGETQYF
NA,NA,TRBV28,TRBJ1-5,TGTGCCAGCAGTTTTTTCAAGAAGGGGCACAATAGCAATCAGCCCCAGCATTTT,CASSFFKKGHNSNQPQHF
NA,NA,TRBV28,TRBJ1-6,TGTGCCAGCAGTTCCCCCCCAGGTTCGGGAACACCCCTCCACTTT,CASSSPPGSGTPLHF
NA,TRBD1,TRBV5-8,TRBJ2-4,TGTGCCAGCAGTGTCGGGACAGACGTAGCCAAAAACATTCAGTACTTC,CASSVGTDVAKNIQYF
NA,NA,TRBV28,TRBJ1-4,TGTGCCAGCAGTTTTGGGTCAGGCCCCCTTGAAAAACTGTTTTTT,CASSFGSGPLEKLFF
NA,NA,TRBV11-2,TRBJ2-4,TGTGCCAGCAGCGAGGGAGGGGGGAAAAACATTCAGTACTTC,CASSEGGGKNIQYF
NA,TRBD2,TRBV5-1,TRBJ2-3,TGCGCCAGCAGCCCGGGACTAGCGGGAGCGGATACGCAGTATTTT,CASSPGLAGADTQYF